The 8 T cell receptor beta chains given below trace back to one sample, sequenced in a study of shared clonotypes between healthy human individuals. The table came from immunoSEQ multiplex PCR; TCRdb's copy has only in-frame clones and leaves some out. The repertoire consists of approximately 440,000 clones, with 60% to 80% occurring once and the leading ten covering 12%. Specimen: PBMCs. Every receptor here comes from a woman in her thirties or forties in good health. Some clones in this sample may be carry-over from other donors' samples.

This chain connects TRBV9 to TRBJ2-2; the D is unclear. The CDR3 length is 16 residues. Germline CDR1 reads SGDLS; CDR2 reads YYNGEE. Trimming shortened V by 0 bases and J by 0 bases, and 9 bases separated the two germline ends. Written as DNA, the CDR3 is TGTGCCAGCAGCGTAGGACCGTGGTCGAACACCGGGGAGCTGTTTTTT. Translation: CASSVGPWSNTGELFF.

Remarks on this clone: This likely reflects a read error, since a far larger clone is one base away. The chain recombines TRBV6-5 with TRBJ1-2, with 7 nucleotides matching TRBD1. CDR3 length: 14 amino acids. Germline values: CDR1 MNHEY, CDR2 SVGAGI. CDR3 in DNA: TGTGCCGGCAGCCGTGGCAGGGGGACCGTCGGCTACACCTTC. It specifies CAGSRGRGTVGYTF.

A remark on this clone: A single base separates this from a much larger clone, so it may be a read error. The same CDR3 can be traced to other DNA sequences in this sample. The chain joins TRBV18 to TRBJ2-6, with D perhaps TRBD1 (5 bases). CDR1 and CDR2 (germline): KGHSH, LQKENI. The CDR3 length is 17 residues. CDR3 nucleotide sequence: TGTGCCAGCTCACCACTTTCCCCCAGCTCTGGGGCCAACGTCCTGACCTTC. It encodes CASSPLSPSSGANVLTF.

The CDR3 DNA reads TGTGCCAGCAGGTCAAAGGACAGTCGATATGGCTACACCTTC. Translating it yields CASRSKDSRYGYTF. This rearrangement joins TRBV28 to TRBJ1-2; tentatively, D is TRBD1 (6 bases). The CDR3 has 14 amino acids. Germline CDR1 reads MDHEN; CDR2 reads SYDVKM. The ends were cut back, 6 bases at V and 5 bases at J, with 16 bases in the middle.

This clone was observed a single time. The chain uses TRBV5-1 and TRBJ1-3; the D gene is possibly TRBD1 (6 bases). Germline lookup yields CDR1 SGHRS and CDR2 YFSETQ. This CDR3 is built from 17 residues. Trimming removed 4 bases from V and 3 bases from J, with 20 bases in between. The CDR3 sequence is CASSTGQSFSVGNTIYF. For the CDR3, the DNA is TGCGCCAGCAGCACAGGACAGTCTTTTTCCGTTGGAAACACCATATATTTT. Variable domain in full (rest from reference TRBV5-1 and TRBJ1-3): KAGVTQTPRYLIKTRGQQVTLSCSPISGHRSVSWYQQTPGQGLQFLFEYFSETQRNKGNFPGRFSGRQFSNSRSEMNVSTLELGDSALYLCASSTGQSFSVGNTIYFGEGSWLTVV.

Concerning this clone: A much larger clone lies a single base off, so this may be a read error. The chain joins TRBV6-1 to TRBJ2-1, with 8 bases lining up with TRBD2. With V trimmed by 11 bases and J by 5 bases, 8 bases remained unmatched. The CDR3 loop spans 13 amino acids. Per germline, CDR1 MNHNS and CDR2 SASEGT. The chain's CDR3 is CAGGIAGNNEQFF. CDR3 bases: TGTGCCGGCGGAATAGCGGGAAACAATGAGCAGTTCTTC.

This clone has at least ten counts. The J gene is TRBJ2-7, the V gene TRBV18, with TRBD1 as a possible D gene (5 bases). V lost 6 bases, J lost 4 bases, and 16 bases lay in between. The CDR3 contains 14 residues. Germline V gene data show CDR1 as KGHSH and CDR2 as LQKENI. CDR3 protein: CASSPKAGLYEQYF. For the CDR3, the DNA is TGTGCCAGCTCTCCTAAGGCAGGGTTGTACGAGCAGTACTTC.

This clone was counted ten times or more. This sample also contains other DNA sequences that code for the same CDR3. The chain uses TRBV28 and TRBJ1-1; D uncertain. The CDR3 is 14 amino acids. V was trimmed by 3 bases and J by 0 bases, leaving 8 bases between them. CDR1 and CDR2 from the germline V gene are MDHEN and SYDVKM. The CDR3 loop is CASSFTDLNTEAFF. In DNA, the CDR3 is TGTGCCAGCAGTTTTACAGACCTGAACACTGAAGCTTTCTTT.